The clone carrying this T cell receptor (beta chain) was detected only a few times. Per the original data handling: It was from reference gene primer amplification that nucleated cell counts were estimated. Data came from immunoSEQ multiplex PCR; TCRdb stores just in-frame clones and leaves some out. V, J and clone size are taken as reported in that table, and D and trimming were inferred from the DNA itself. Among roughly 200,000 clones, roughly 73% were seen once, and the ten largest hold around 2.8%. CDR3 length equals 14 residues. Germline CDR1 reads KGHSY; CDR2 reads FQNENV. The V end was cut by 2 bases, the J end by 6 bases, with 14 bases between. This sample stems from a study of blood T cell repertoires in COVID-19. Study context: Italy, Spain and the United States were the sources of the convalescent and acute COVID-19 samples. Sources were T cells, B-cell-depleted T cells, or PBMCs; the material itself was cDNA or gDNA.

Material for sequencing was peripheral blood. The chain combines TRBV16 with TRBJ2-7; TRBD2 might be the D (6 bases). The receptor's source is a woman of 80 years or more with active or convalescent COVID-19. CDR3 coding DNA: TGTGCCAGCAGCCAAGGGCAGGGAGGAGCCGAGCAGTACTTC. Encoded protein: CASSQGQGGAEQYF.